This passage covers 29 T cell receptor beta chains from one sample sequenced in a study of blood T cell repertoires in COVID-19. Assay: immunoSEQ multiplex PCR; the TCRdb copy retains only in-frame clones and omits some. The table shows about 74,000 clones, with 75% to 85% occurring only once. Sequenced material: peripheral blood. The receptors stem from a man aged 45-65 years with acute or convalescent COVID-19.

The chain recombines TRBV13 with TRBJ1-2, with 8 positions matching TRBD1. Looked up from germline, CDR1 is PRHDT and CDR2 is FYEKMQ (reference sequence). Unmatched junction bases numbered 13, after V lost 3 bases and J lost 7 bases. The CDR3 has 16 amino acids. The CDR3 DNA reads as TGTGCCAGCAGCTTCCGAGGACAGGGCCAGAACGGTGGCTACACCTTC. Translation: CASSFRGQGQNGGYTF.

The chain has TRBV6-4 and TRBJ1-5; TRBD1 matches 7 bases. The J segment lost 5 bases and the V segment lost 4 bases, leaving 11 bases of the junction unmatched. The CDR3 runs to 16 residues. The germline V gene has CDR1 MRHNA and CDR2 SNTAGT. The CDR3 spells CASSGRGTENYQPQHF. CDR3 sequence (DNA): TGTGCCAGCAGTGGCCGTGGGACAGAAAATTATCAGCCCCAGCATTTT.

The chain combines TRBV11-2 with TRBJ2-7, with 12 bases matching TRBD2. Trimming at V came to 5 bases and at J to 6 bases, leaving 14 bases not matched to a gene. Germline loops: CDR1 SGHAT, CDR2 FQNNGV. The CDR3 contains 17 residues. CDR3 sequence reads: CASSPRTSGDNPFEQYF. The CDR3 DNA reads TGTGCCAGCAGCCCCCGGACTAGCGGGGATAATCCATTCGAGCAGTACTTC.

The chain links TRBV7-9 to TRBJ2-5; 8 nucleotides align to TRBD2. The germline CDR1 and CDR2 sequences are SEHNR and FQNEAQ (reference sequence). The CDR3 totals 16 residues. Unmatched junction bases numbered 5, after V lost 0 bases and J lost 2 bases. CDR3 region: CASSLAVSGGQETQYF. Written as DNA, the CDR3 is TGTGCCAGCAGCTTAGCTGTTTCGGGGGGGCAAGAGACCCAGTACTTC.

The chain links TRBV5-6 to TRBJ1-3; a weak D match, TRBD1 (6 bases). Trimming took off 2 bases at V and 0 bases at J, with 15 bases between the two ends. The CDR3 length is 17 residues. CDR1 and CDR2 from the germline V gene are SGHDT and YYEEEE. CDR3 region: CASSFPGHTSSGNTIYF. The DNA of the CDR3 is TGTGCCAGCAGCTTTCCGGGACATACGAGCTCTGGAAACACCATATATTTT.

The chain's CDR3 is CASRPGGNTGELFF. The CDR3 nucleotides read TGTGCCAGCAGGCCCGGGGGGAACACCGGGGAGCTGTTTTTT. J is TRBJ2-2 and V is TRBV27; possibly TRBD2 for D (6 bases). The CDR3 has 14 residues. V was cut by 6 bases and J by 1 base, with 9 bases left in between. In germline, CDR1 is MNHEY, CDR2 SMNVEV (reference sequence).

The gene calls are TRBV11-2 and TRBJ1-1, with D possibly TRBD1 on 6 matching bases. Trimming shortened V by 1 base and J by 4 bases, and 13 bases separated the two germline ends. Germline CDR1 and CDR2: SGHAT and FQNNGV. This CDR3 has 15 amino acids. The CDR3 is CASSLGSGVSTEAFF. In DNA, the CDR3 is TGTGCCAGCAGCTTAGGCTCAGGGGTGAGCACTGAAGCTTTCTTT.

V and J are TRBV11-1 and TRBJ2-5; D might be TRBD1 (5 bases). Germline values: CDR1 SGHAT, CDR2 FQDESV (reference sequence). V lost 5 bases and J lost 5, with 6 bases in between. The CDR3 contains 11 residues. CDR3: CASSPGETQYF. The DNA of the CDR3 is TGTGCCAGCAGCCCAGGGGAGACCCAGTACTTC. Full variable domain (missing parts from reference TRBV11-1 and TRBJ2-5): EAEVAQSPRYKITEKSQAVAFWCDPISGHATLYWYRQILGQGPELLVQFQDESVVDDSQLPKDRFSAERLKGVDSTLKIQPAELGDSAMYLCASSPGETQYFGPGTRLLVL.

V and J are TRBV5-1 and TRBJ2-6; D is possibly TRBD1 (6 bases). This CDR3 contains 15 residues. Germline V gives CDR1 SGHRS, CDR2 YFSETQ. Trimming stripped 0 bases from V and 2 bases from J, with 6 bases between. The CDR3 DNA reads as TGCGCCAGCAGCTTGGCAGGGGCTGGGGCCAACGTCCTGACTTTC. It specifies CASSLAGAGANVLTF. The full variable domain, with the rest looked up from reference TRBV5-1 and TRBJ2-6, is KAGVTQTPRYLIKTRGQQVTLSCSPISGHRSVSWYQQTPGQGLQFLFEYFSETQRNKGNFPGRFSGRQFSNSRSEMNVSTLELGDSALYLCASSLAGAGANVLTFGAGSRLTVL.

In its sample, this clone was seen once. The rearrangement links TRBV11-2 to TRBJ2-4, with D perhaps matching TRBD2 (6 bases). The V gene lost 1 base and the J gene lost 5 bases, with 6 bases spanning the gap. The V gene's germline CDR1 is SGHAT and CDR2 FQNNGV. This CDR3 comprises 13 residues. The CDR3 DNA reads TGTGCCAGCAGCTTAGGCGGGGAAAACATTCAGTACTTC. It specifies CASSLGGENIQYF.

The V call is TRBV2, the J call TRBJ1-5, with a possible D match to TRBD1 (6 bases). This CDR3 comprises 14 residues. Trimming removed 6 bases at V and 1 base at J, with 10 bases between. Germline CDR1 and CDR2: SNHLY and FYNNEI. CDR3 bases: TGTGCCAGCAGACGACAGGCCAGCAATCAGCCCCAGCATTTT. It codes for CASRRQASNQPQHF.

CDR3 residues: CASSGLAGIQETQYF. CDR3 nucleotide sequence: TGTGCCAGCAGTGGGTTGGCGGGGATCCAAGAGACCCAGTACTTC. V gene TRBV2 combines with J gene TRBJ2-5, with TRBD2 as a possible D gene (6 bases). The CDR3 runs 15 residues. Between the trimmed V and J ends, which lost 4 bases and 1 base, there was a span of 13 bases. CDR1 is SNHLY, CDR2 FYNNEI, per germline.

The V call is TRBV19, the J call TRBJ2-1; TRBD2 might be the D (6 bases). The CDR3 loop spans 14 amino acids. The V end lost 3 bases, the J end lost 9 bases, and 15 bases lay between the germline ends. CDR1 LNHDA and CDR2 SQIVND come from the germline V gene (reference sequence). As DNA, the CDR3 is TGTGCCAGTAGTATGGCCGCTCTAGCGCTTGAGCAGTTCTTC. This translates into CASSMAALALEQFF.

V usage is TRBV24-1 and J usage is TRBJ2-5; no clear D gene. Deletions cut 4 bases from V and 0 bases from J, with 5 bases between. Per the germline V gene, CDR1 is KGHDR and CDR2 is SFDVKD. CDR3 length equals 13 residues. DNA of the CDR3: TGTGCCACCAGTGACCTGTACCAAGAGACCCAGTACTTC. It encodes CATSDLYQETQYF.

This clone was detected only a few times. Other DNA sequences from this sample encode an identical CDR3 as well. V is TRBV4-1 and J is TRBJ2-1; the match to TRBD2 covers 8 bases. The CDR3 length is 15 residues. The J segment lost 7 bases and the V segment lost 0 bases, leaving 5 bases of the junction unmatched. Per the germline V gene, CDR1 is MGHRA and CDR2 is YSYEKL. CDR3 region: CASSQDLAGKNEQFF. CDR3 in DNA: TGCGCCAGCAGCCAAGATTTAGCGGGGAAAAATGAGCAGTTCTTC.

This clone was recorded only once. The chain has TRBV11-3 and TRBJ2-7, with D tentatively TRBD1 (6 bases). Germline V lookup: CDR1 SGHNT, CDR2 YENEEA. There are 14 residues in the CDR3. Trimming took 1 base from V and 0 from J, leaving 7 bases between them. Here the CDR3 reads CASSLAGDSYEQYF. CDR3 in DNA: TGTGCCAGCAGCTTAGCAGGGGACTCCTACGAGCAGTACTTC.

V gene TRBV6-5 combines with J gene TRBJ1-6, with 7 bases identical to TRBD1. The germline gives CDR1 MNHEY, CDR2 SVGAGI. The length of the CDR3 is 13 residues. Unmatched junction bases numbered 0, after V lost 4 bases and J lost 6 bases. The CDR3 spells CASSWDSNSPLHF. For the CDR3, the DNA is TGTGCCAGCAGTTGGGACAGTAATTCACCCCTCCACTTT.

Here the CDR3 reads CAWSKATGGAQPQHF. The CDR3 region has the DNA TGTGCCTGGAGTAAAGCAACAGGGGGTGCTCAGCCCCAGCATTTT. This chain links TRBV30 with TRBJ1-5; 8 bases match TRBD1. Germline CDR1 GTSNPN, CDR2 SVGIG (reference sequence). The junction had 9 bases not matched to a gene; V was cut back by 2 bases and J by 6 bases. This CDR3 has 15 amino acids.

The chain has TRBV5-8 and TRBJ1-1; a possible D gene is TRBD1 (6 bases). Germline V gives CDR1 SGHTS, CDR2 YDEGEE. V was clipped by 0 bases and J by 1 base, with 10 bases between them. The length of the CDR3 is 15 residues. The CDR3: CASSLVWGRNTEAFF. CDR3 in DNA: TGTGCCAGCAGCTTGGTGTGGGGGCGGAACACTGAAGCTTTCTTT.

The chain employs TRBV28 and TRBJ2-1, with TRBD2 matching over 14 bases. This CDR3 region has 16 residues. Trimming at V came to 8 bases and at J to 4 bases, leaving 7 bases not matched to a gene. Germline loops: CDR1 MDHEN, CDR2 SYDVKM. The CDR3 is CASQTSGGAGYNEQFF. The CDR3 coding sequence is TGTGCCAGCCAGACTAGCGGGGGGGCCGGGTACAATGAGCAGTTCTTC.

V usage is TRBV7-4 and J usage is TRBJ1-5; TRBD1 matches 8 bases. The CDR3 extends over 16 amino acids. CDR1 and CDR2 from the germline V gene are SGHVT and SQSDAQ. J was trimmed by 6 bases and V by 2 bases; bases with no gene match: 9. CDR3 region: CASSLRWGRGLQPQHF. The DNA of the CDR3 is TGTGCCAGCAGCTTACGTTGGGGCAGGGGGCTTCAGCCCCAGCATTTT.

This clone was recorded a few times. The chain joins TRBV9 to TRBJ2-7, with 10 bases aligning to TRBD1. Trimming removed 0 bases from V and 3 bases from J; junction bases left unmatched: 6. CDR3 length equals 16 residues. Germline lookup yields CDR1 SGDLS and CDR2 YYNGEE. In DNA form, the CDR3 reads TGTGCCAGCAGCGTAGGTGGGACAGGGGAATTCTACGAGCAGTACTTC. Its protein is CASSVGGTGEFYEQYF.

This clone was seen more than once but under ten times. J is TRBJ2-5 and V is TRBV5-4, with TRBD1 as a possible D gene (6 bases). The ends were cut back, 2 bases at V and 1 base at J, with 9 bases in the middle. The CDR3 spans 14 residues. CDR1 is SGHNT, CDR2 YYREEE, per germline (reference sequence). CDR3 DNA: TGTGCCAGCAGCTTCAAGACAGGCCAAGAGACCCAGTACTTC. It specifies CASSFKTGQETQYF.

As DNA, the CDR3 is TGTGCCAGCAGTTTCTCCAGGGACAGCCACTATGGCTACACCTTC. This translates into CASSFSRDSHYGYTF. The gene calls are TRBV27 and TRBJ1-2, with 7 bases matching TRBD1. Trimming cost V 3 bases and J 3 bases; bases outside gene matches: 7. The germline V gene has CDR1 MNHEY and CDR2 SMNVEV (reference sequence). There are 15 residues in the CDR3.

V and J are TRBV5-8 and TRBJ2-7; 10 bases are a match to TRBD1. V shed 6 bases, J shed 0 bases, and the junction held 3 bases outside the gene matches. Germline V gene sequence: CDR1 SGHTS, CDR2 YDEGEE. CDR3 length equals 14 residues. Here the CDR3 reads CASTRDRGSYEQYF. The DNA for the CDR3 is TGTGCCAGCACACGGGACAGGGGCTCCTACGAGCAGTACTTC.

The genes are TRBV4-1 and TRBJ1-1; D possibly corresponds to TRBD1 (5 bases). The CDR3 is made up of 15 amino acids. Germline V CDR1 and CDR2: MGHRA, YSYEKL. The ends were cut back, 0 bases at V and 3 bases at J, with 11 bases in the middle. DNA of the CDR3: TGCGCCAGCAGCCAAGACACTGACAGCGACACTGAAGCTTTCTTT. Translated: CASSQDTDSDTEAFF.

V gene TRBV7-6 combines with J gene TRBJ2-1, with 12 bases identical to TRBD2. Germline V gene sequence: CDR1 SGHVS, CDR2 FNYEAQ. Trimming removed 0 bases from V and 6 bases from J; junction bases left unmatched: 3. This CDR3 has 16 residues. This chain's CDR3 is CASSLAASGGANEQFF. Here the CDR3 DNA reads TGTGCCAGCAGCTTAGCGGCTAGCGGGGGGGCCAATGAGCAGTTCTTC. Full variable domain (missing parts from reference TRBV7-6 and TRBJ2-1): GAGVSQSPRYKVTKRGQDVALRCDPISGHVSLYWYRQALGQGPEFLTYFNYEAQQDKSGLPNDRFSAERPEGSISTLTIQRTEQRDSAMYRCASSLAASGGANEQFFGPGTRLTVL.

The chain is built from TRBV9 and TRBJ2-5, with 11 bases that match TRBD2. This CDR3 is built from 16 residues. CDR1 SGDLS and CDR2 YYNGEE come from the germline V gene. V lost 0 bases, J lost 5 bases, and 6 bases stayed unmatched. Here the CDR3 reads CASSVGLAGGRETQYF. The CDR3 nucleotides are TGTGCCAGCAGCGTAGGGCTAGCGGGGGGCAGGGAGACCCAGTACTTC.

V usage is TRBV7-9 and J usage is TRBJ1-2; D is perhaps TRBD1 (6 bases). This CDR3 is 13 amino acids long. The V end lost 1 base, the J end lost 12 bases, and 15 bases lay between the germline ends. The germline V gene has CDR1 SEHNR and CDR2 FQNEAQ (reference sequence). The CDR3 sequence: CASSLESWTEHTF. The CDR3 DNA is TGTGCCAGCAGCTTAGAGAGCTGGACAGAGCACACCTTC.